The 12 T cell receptor beta chains presented below share a single source sample, sequenced in a study of OX40 agonist ivuxolimab in advanced cancers. Assay used: immunoSEQ multiplex PCR; TCRdb lists only in-frame clones, some missing. The sample records around 47,000 clones, about 85% being singletons. This specimen consisted of CD4+ or CD8+ T cells sorted from blood, obtained in a trial of the OX40 agonist ivuxolimab. Receptor source: an adult with an advanced solid tumor such as melanoma, head and neck, liver or kidney cancer.

V and J are TRBV18 and TRBJ1-4; D is unresolved. The CDR3 contains 13 residues. CDR1 is KGHSH, CDR2 LQKENI, per germline. Trimming stripped 2 bases from V and 8 bases from J, with 9 bases between. The CDR3 coding sequence is TGTGCCAGCTCACCAATGGGTCCGGAAAAACTGTTTTTT. Its protein product is CASSPMGPEKLFF.

The chain uses TRBV4-1 and TRBJ1-1; D call uncertain. Trimming removed 0 bases from V and 0 bases from J, with 8 bases in between. The CDR3 totals 15 residues. Germline lookup yields CDR1 MGHRA and CDR2 YSYEKL. The CDR3 DNA is TGCGCCAGCAGCCAAGAGAGTCAGGTGAACACTGAAGCTTTCTTT. It yields the protein CASSQESQVNTEAFF.

The chain uses TRBV7-6 and TRBJ2-5; unclear D gene. The end of the DNA is better explained by TRBJ2-7, so the J call may be wrong. The CDR3 is 13 residues long. Germline V gene data show CDR1 as SGHVS and CDR2 as FNYEAQ. The CDR3: CASSLGGFYEQYF. The DNA of the CDR3 is TGTGCCAGCAGCTTAGGTGGATTCTACGAGCAGTACTTC.

The chain carries TRBV2 and TRBJ1-3; D is unresolved. Germline CDR1 SNHLY, CDR2 FYNNEI. This CDR3 has 16 residues. Trimming removed 6 bases from V and 0 bases from J, with 15 bases in between. The CDR3 DNA sequence: TGTGCCAGCAGACCGAGCCCTGGGGACTCTGGAAACACCATATATTTT. It translates to CASRPSPGDSGNTIYF.

Comments on this clone: The same CDR3 arises from other DNA sequences in this sample as well. This chain links TRBV4-1 with TRBJ1-2, with TRBD1 as a possible D gene (5 bases). CDR3 size: 14 residues. Germline CDR1 MGHRA, CDR2 YSYEKL. Trimming cost V 0 bases and J 4 bases, with 9 bases left between them. The CDR3 loop is CASSQDGTPYGYTF. As DNA, the CDR3 is TGCGCCAGCAGCCAAGATGGGACTCCCTATGGCTACACCTTC.

The CDR3 DNA is TGCAGCGTAGTTGGACTAGCGGGGGGACGGATCTATAGCACAGATACGCAGTATTTT. Protein sequence: CSVVGLAGGRIYSTDTQYF. The V gene is TRBV29-1, the J gene TRBJ2-3; 14 bases map to TRBD2. CDR1 is SQVTM and CDR2 is ANQGSEA in the germline V gene. V shed 6 bases, J shed 0 bases, and the junction held 14 bases outside the gene matches. The CDR3 length is 19 residues.

The chain employs TRBV27 and TRBJ2-5, with 7 bases identical to TRBD2. CDR3 length: 17 amino acids. CDR1 is MNHEY and CDR2 is SMNVEV in the germline V gene (reference sequence). V lost 0 bases to trimming and J lost 1 base; unmatched junction nucleotides: 8. The CDR3 loop reads CASSLSKGGDPQETQYF. In DNA form, the CDR3 reads TGTGCCAGCAGTTTATCGAAGGGAGGGGACCCCCAAGAGACCCAGTACTTC.

This chain links TRBV19 with TRBJ1-1, with TRBD1 identical over 11 bases. The CDR3 length is 16 residues. Unmatched junction bases numbered 7, after V lost 3 bases and J lost 4 bases. Germline CDR1 and CDR2: LNHDA and SQIVND (reference sequence). The CDR3 sequence: CASSIRDRGFGTEAFF. CDR3 in DNA: TGTGCCAGTAGTATCCGGGACAGGGGGTTTGGCACTGAAGCTTTCTTT.

V is TRBV4-1 and J is TRBJ2-7; 7 bases map to TRBD1. Per germline, CDR1 MGHRA and CDR2 YSYEKL. The CDR3 covers 16 residues. V lost 5 bases, J lost 4 bases, and 14 bases stayed unmatched. The CDR3 region is CASSYTVADRAYEQYF. The CDR3 nucleotides are TGCGCCAGCAGCTATACCGTCGCTGACAGGGCGTACGAGCAGTACTTC.

The V call is TRBV5-1, the J call TRBJ1-5; no firm D call. This CDR3 spans 15 amino acids. V lost 0 bases and J lost 3, with 10 bases in between. The germline V gene has CDR1 SGHRS and CDR2 YFSETQ. The CDR3 DNA is TGCGCCAGCAGCTTGGGGGATTGGGACAATCAGCCCCAGCATTTT. Protein sequence: CASSLGDWDNQPQHF. The full variable domain, completed using reference TRBV5-1 and TRBJ1-5, is KAGVTQTPRYLIKTRGQQVTLSCSPISGHRSVSWYQQTPGQGLQFLFEYFSETQRNKGNFPGRFSGRQFSNSRSEMNVSTLELGDSALYLCASSLGDWDNQPQHFGDGTRLSIL.

This sequence joins TRBV25-1 and TRBJ2-7; possible D gene TRBD2, 5 bases. From germline, CDR1 is MGHDK and CDR2 SYGVNS. The CDR3 has 13 residues. V lost 3 bases and J lost 7, with 13 bases in between. The CDR3 coding sequence is TGTGCCAGCAGTGATTGGGAGAGCCTTGAGCAGTACTTC. It encodes CASSDWESLEQYF.

This chain uses TRBV6-5 with TRBJ2-1; D not certain. The V gene's germline CDR1 is MNHEY and CDR2 SVGAGI. The V gene lost 6 bases and the J gene lost 4 bases, with 10 bases spanning the gap. The CDR3 consists of 13 residues. The CDR3 bases are TGTGCCAGCAGCCCATCTCTTTACAATGAGCAGTTCTTC. This sequence encodes CASSPSLYNEQFF.